Included here is one TCR beta chain sequence, with context. Its specificity is unknown. This specimen belongs to a study of cytomegalovirus exposure and HLA in healthy donors. Notes on the study in general: Some TCR beta chains (roughly 160 of them) were listed as cytomegalovirus-associated.

This PCR relied on a set of 60 Vbeta primers and 13 Jbeta primers. Profiling relied on immunoSEQ multiplex PCR, and the TCRdb table lists in-frame clones only, not all of them. The sample has roughly 150,000 clones, around two thirds seen once. The germline V gene encodes CDR1 MNHEY and CDR2 SVGAGI. V was shortened by 6 bases and J by 1 base, with 9 bases between the two germline ends. The CDR3 is 14 amino acids. This TCR was recovered from a man aged 30-40 years in good health and CMV-seropositive. The chain combines TRBV6-5 with TRBJ2-2; D uncertain. The sample taken for sequencing was PBMCs. The chain's CDR3 is CASRAEWNTGELFF. The CDR3 nucleotides read TGTGCCAGCAGGGCGGAGTGGAACACCGGGGAGCTGTTTTTT.